This note documents a single TCR beta chain sequence. Its antigen is unknown. The data belong to a study of OX40 agonist ivuxolimab in advanced cancers. Looking at the study overall: A male proportion of over 70% was recorded, with mean age around 62 years and range roughly 23 to 79. Previous treatment with anti-PD-1, anti-PD-L1 or anti-CTLA-4 therapy was allowed; under 50% had received some. General study findings and limits: The investigators did not determine what antigen specificity the expanded peripheral T cells had. At 0.1 to 3.0 mg/kg and by week 6, CD4+ and CD8+ T cells in the blood had expanded clonally.

Profiled with immunoSEQ multiplex PCR; TCRdb holds only in-frame clones, not every one. The profile shows approximately 90,000 clones, about 90% of them singletons. This CDR3 contains 16 residues. Germline CDR1 reads SGHNT; CDR2 reads YENEEA. Trimming took 3 bases from V and 2 from J; bases not matched to a gene: 6. The source material was CD4+ or CD8+ T cells sorted from blood, sampled in a trial of the OX40 agonist ivuxolimab. The source is an adult with an advanced solid tumor such as melanoma, head and neck, liver or kidney cancer. The J gene is TRBJ2-1, the V gene TRBV11-3; 8 nucleotides align to TRBD2. The CDR3 here is CASSFLKAGAYNEQFF. The CDR3 DNA reads TGTGCCAGCAGCTTCCTCAAAGCGGGAGCCTACAATGAGCAGTTCTTC.